The 32 T cell receptor beta chains below all came from one sample that was sequenced in a study of radiotherapy plus CTLA-4 blockade in lung cancer. Profiled with immunoSEQ multiplex PCR; TCRdb holds only in-frame clones, not every one. The sample consists of some 110,000 clones, around 75% of them appearing once. The sample in question was peripheral blood, obtained from a patient treated with radiotherapy plus ipilimumab. All receptors derive from a human donor with non-small cell lung cancer who had a partial response to radiotherapy plus ipilimumab.

This clone was counted between two and nine times. The chain carries TRBV5-1 and TRBJ2-7; 8 positions match TRBD1. This CDR3 is built from 14 residues. Trimming took 4 bases from V and 0 from J; bases not matched to a gene: 3. CDR1 and CDR2 from the germline V gene are SGHRS and YFSETQ. CDR3 in DNA: TGCGCCAGCAGCCGGGGACAGGACTCCTACGAGCAGTACGTC. As protein: CASSRGQDSYEQYV.

The V gene is TRBV5-6, the J gene TRBJ1-3, with D maybe TRBD1 (6 bases). Trimming shortened V by 7 bases and J by 7 bases, and 15 bases separated the two germline ends. This CDR3 is built from 13 residues. Germline assignment: CDR1 SGHDT and CDR2 YYEEEE. CDR3 sequence reads: CASRRQGMNTIYF. In DNA, the CDR3 is TGTGCCAGCCGCAGGCAGGGGATGAACACCATATATTTT.

The chain joins TRBV6-1 to TRBJ1-1; tentative D call: TRBD1 (5 bases). This CDR3 spans 14 amino acids. V lost 4 bases and J 0 bases, leaving 9 bases between the germline ends. Germline V gene sequence: CDR1 MNHNS, CDR2 SASEGT. The CDR3 protein is CASSALQVNTEAFF. The CDR3 DNA sequence: TGTGCCAGCAGTGCGCTACAGGTGAACACTGAAGCTTTCTTT.

The genes are TRBV5-1 and TRBJ2-3, with 9 nucleotides matching TRBD1. The ends lost 4 bases at V and 4 bases at J; junction bases unmatched: 7. This CDR3 has 15 residues. CDR1 is SGHRS and CDR2 is YFSETQ in the germline V gene. CDR3 amino acids: CASSGSGTGSDTQYF. The CDR3 DNA follows: TGCGCCAGCAGCGGGTCGGGGACAGGGTCAGATACGCAGTATTTT.

CDR3 sequence reads: CAWSTGTGYEQYV. DNA of the CDR3: TGTGCCTGGAGCACCGGGACAGGATACGAGCAGTACGTC. This chain joins TRBV30 and TRBJ2-7; 8 bases are a match to TRBD1. After removal of 3 bases from V and 4 bases from J, the junction contained 5 bases not matched to a gene. Germline CDR1 reads GTSNPN; CDR2 reads SVGIG (reference sequence). This CDR3 spans 13 amino acids.

The gene calls are TRBV28 and TRBJ1-2; 10 bases are shared with TRBD1. V dropped 5 bases and J dropped 6; count of bases not matched to a gene: 9. This CDR3 comprises 15 residues. The germline V gene encodes CDR1 MDHEN and CDR2 SYDVKM. The DNA of the CDR3 is TGTGCCAGCAGTCTTCTGGGACAGGGGTATAATGGCTACACCTTC. This sequence encodes CASSLLGQGYNGYTF.

The chain uses TRBV10-1 and TRBJ2-7, with 7 bases aligning to TRBD1. Germline V CDR1 and CDR2: WNHNN, SYGVQD (reference sequence). The trim removed 2 bases at V and 12 bases at J, leaving 4 bases unmatched. The CDR3 runs 11 residues. The CDR3 sequence: CASSEHRGLYF. The CDR3 DNA reads TGCGCCAGCAGTGAGCACAGGGGTCTGTACTTC.

V is TRBV4-2 and J is TRBJ2-1; the D is unclear. The CDR3 runs 13 residues. With 0 bases removed from V and 7 bases from J, the gap between germline ends came to 7 bases. CDR1 LGHNA and CDR2 YNFKEQ come from the germline V gene. CDR3 DNA: TGTGCCAGCAGCCAAGATTGGAGAAATGAGCAGTTCTTC. Its translation: CASSQDWRNEQFF.

The chain combines TRBV5-4 with TRBJ2-3, with a weak D call TRBD1 (5 bases). V was shortened by 5 bases and J by 1 base, with 17 bases between the two germline ends. This CDR3 comprises 16 residues. Per germline, CDR1 SGHNT and CDR2 YYREEE (reference sequence). In DNA, the CDR3 is TGTGCCAGCAGTTCCCGTACAGGTGGGGGCACAGATACGCAGTATTTT. Its protein product is CASSSRTGGGTDTQYF.

This clone came up a few times. The rearrangement joins TRBV7-8 to TRBJ1-5; 7 nucleotides line up with TRBD1. Trimming cost V 3 bases and J 3 bases; bases outside gene matches: 2. CDR3 size: 14 residues. CDR1 SGHVS and CDR2 FQNEAQ come from the germline V gene. In DNA, the CDR3 is TGTGCCAGCAGCTTGGGGACAGTCAATCAGCCCCAGCATTTT. Amino acid sequence: CASSLGTVNQPQHF.

This chain uses TRBV5-4 with TRBJ1-3, with unresolved D. Per germline, CDR1 SGHNT and CDR2 YYREEE (reference sequence). This CDR3 is built from 15 residues. V was cut by 1 base and J by 3 bases, with 11 bases left in between. CDR3 in amino acids: CASSLTGRGGNTIYF. Here the CDR3 DNA reads TGTGCCAGCAGCTTGACGGGGAGAGGTGGAAACACCATATATTTT. The full variable domain, rest sourced from reference TRBV5-4 and TRBJ1-3, is ETGVTQSPTHLIKTRGQQVTLRCSSQSGHNTVSWYQQALGQGPQFIFQYYREEENGRGNFPPRFSGLQFPNYSSELNVNALELDDSALYLCASSLTGRGGNTIYFGEGSWLTVV.

The count of this clone is one. The V call is TRBV27, the J call TRBJ2-5, with D tentatively TRBD2 (5 bases). The CDR3 is 14 amino acids. Germline V gene data show CDR1 as MNHEY and CDR2 as SMNVEV (reference sequence). V lost 8 bases, J lost 5 bases, and 18 bases lay in between. Written as DNA, the CDR3 is TGTGCCAGCGGCCCAGGACTCCCGAGGGAGACCCAGTACTTC. Its protein product is CASGPGLPRETQYF.

The chain combines TRBV30 with TRBJ1-1; TRBD1 is a possible D gene (6 bases). CDR3 size: 13 residues. Trimming shortened V by 3 bases and J by 5 bases, and 13 bases separated the two germline ends. Germline V gene lookup returns CDR1 GTSNPN and CDR2 SVGIG (reference sequence). CDR3 protein: CAWSRQVATEAFF. CDR3 sequence (DNA): TGTGCCTGGAGCCGACAGGTCGCAACTGAAGCTTTCTTT.

The chain uses TRBV19 and TRBJ1-5; D not resolved. CDR1 and CDR2 from the germline V gene are LNHDA and SQIVND (reference sequence). This CDR3 is built from 14 residues. V was pared by 3 bases and J by 1 base, with 7 bases between. The CDR3 is CASSISRSNQPQHF. The CDR3 nucleotides read TGTGCCAGTAGTATCTCCCGGAGCAATCAGCCCCAGCATTTT.

The V gene is TRBV28, the J gene TRBJ1-1, with 7 bases that match TRBD1. Germline V gene sequence: CDR1 MDHEN, CDR2 SYDVKM. This CDR3 has 15 residues. Germline trimming cut 5 bases from V and 0 bases from J; bases unmatched to any gene: 6. The CDR3 spells CASSPPRGMNTEAFF. CDR3 nucleotide sequence: TGTGCCAGCAGTCCCCCCAGGGGGATGAACACTGAAGCTTTCTTT. Using reference TRBV28 and TRBJ1-1 for the parts outside the CDR3, the full variable domain is DVKVTQSSRYLVKRTGEKVFLECVQDMDHENMFWYRQDPGLGLRLIYFSYDVKMKEKGDIPEGYSVSREKKERFSLILESASTNQTSMYLCASSPPRGMNTEAFFGQGTRLTVV.

This rearrangement joins TRBV5-1 to TRBJ2-5; tentatively, D is TRBD2 (5 bases). V was trimmed by 6 bases and J by 2 bases, leaving 8 bases between them. CDR1 and CDR2 from the germline V gene are SGHRS and YFSETQ. The CDR3 is 12 residues long. The CDR3 sequence is CASKREQETQYF. The CDR3 DNA reads as TGCGCCAGCAAGAGGGAACAAGAGACCCAGTACTTC.

The chain links TRBV27 to TRBJ1-5, with D possibly TRBD1 on 5 matching bases. This CDR3 spans 14 amino acids. Looked up from germline, CDR1 is MNHEY and CDR2 is SMNVEV (reference sequence). V lost 1 base, J lost 5 bases, and 9 bases lay in between. CDR3 DNA: TGTGCCAGCAGTTTATACAGGCTCGATCAGCCCCAGCATTTT. It encodes CASSLYRLDQPQHF.

The CDR3 nucleotides are TGTGCCAGCAGCTTCAGGACTAGCGGGAGGGTCCCAGATACGCAGTATTTT. Residues: CASSFRTSGRVPDTQYF. The chain uses TRBV11-3 and TRBJ2-3; 15 bases agree with TRBD2. The CDR3 spans 17 residues. Germline CDR1 is SGHNT and CDR2 is YENEEA. Unmatched junction bases numbered 5, after V lost 3 bases and J lost 4 bases.

The gene calls are TRBV4-3 and TRBJ2-5, with TRBD1 matching 10 bases. From germline, CDR1 is LGHNA and CDR2 YSLEER. The trim removed 0 bases at V and 5 bases at J, leaving 6 bases unmatched. CDR3 length equals 16 residues. CDR3 amino acids: CASSQEGQGRGETQYF. In DNA, the CDR3 is TGCGCCAGCAGCCAAGAGGGACAGGGGCGAGGGGAGACCCAGTACTTC.

CDR3: CASSEAGGLYEQYV. The DNA of the CDR3 is TGTGCCAGCAGTGAAGCCGGAGGACTATACGAGCAGTACGTC. This chain links TRBV2 with TRBJ2-7; TRBD2 might be the D (6 bases). CDR3 length equals 14 residues. The V gene lost 0 bases and the J gene lost 4 bases, with 10 bases spanning the gap. Germline V gene data show CDR1 as SNHLY and CDR2 as FYNNEI.

The chain combines TRBV11-2 with TRBJ2-7, with 8 bases matching TRBD1. There are 13 residues in the CDR3. The trim removed 1 base at V and 6 bases at J, leaving 2 bases unmatched. The V gene's germline CDR1 is SGHAT and CDR2 FQNNGV. DNA for the CDR3: TGTGCCAGCAGCTTAGGCAGGGGGCGCGAGCAGTACGTC. This codes for CASSLGRGREQYV.

The V call is TRBV5-1, the J call TRBJ2-7; 8 nucleotides align to TRBD2. Looked up from germline, CDR1 is SGHRS and CDR2 is YFSETQ. This CDR3 has 15 residues. Trimming cost V 2 bases and J 3 bases; bases outside gene matches: 7. The CDR3, as DNA: TGCGCCAGCAGCTTCCCGGGACTAGGGTTCTACGAGCAGTACGTC. Protein sequence: CASSFPGLGFYEQYV.

V gene TRBV28 combines with J gene TRBJ1-5; no clear D gene. The germline V gene has CDR1 MDHEN and CDR2 SYDVKM. CDR3 length: 16 amino acids. Trimming shortened V by 3 bases and J by 3 bases, and 15 bases separated the two germline ends. The CDR3: CASSFLETPNNQPQHF. The CDR3 bases are TGTGCCAGCAGTTTCCTTGAGACACCTAACAATCAGCCCCAGCATTTT.

This clone is a singleton in its sample. The chain recombines TRBV7-9 with TRBJ2-1; 7 positions match TRBD1. With 5 bases clipped from V and 5 bases from J, the junction kept 6 bases outside the gene matches. Germline CDR1 and CDR2: SEHNR and FQNEAQ (reference sequence). This CDR3 has 14 amino acids. CDR3 in amino acids: CASSLTTGNNEQFF. The DNA for the CDR3 is TGTGCCAGCAGCCTAACGACAGGGAACAATGAGCAGTTCTTC.

The chain employs TRBV2 and TRBJ1-6; TRBD1 matches 9 bases. After removal of 6 bases from V and 7 bases from J, the junction contained 1 base not matched to a gene. The CDR3 has 13 amino acids. Germline loops: CDR1 SNHLY, CDR2 FYNNEI. CDR3 loop: CASRGTGNSPLHF. The CDR3 DNA follows: TGTGCCAGCAGGGGGACAGGGAATTCACCCCTCCACTTT. Combining the CDR3 with reference TRBV2 and TRBJ1-6 gives the whole variable domain EPEVTQTPSHQVTQMGQEVILRCVPISNHLYFYWYRQILGQKVEFLVSFYNNEISEKSEIFDDQFSVERPDGSNFTLKIRSTKLEDSAMYFCASRGTGNSPLHFGNGTRLTVT.

CDR3 sequence reads: CAWKVGDTVGEKLFF. CDR3 bases: TGTGCCTGGAAAGTCGGGGACACGGTGGGGGAAAAACTGTTTTTT. This rearrangement joins TRBV30 to TRBJ1-4; tentative D call: TRBD1 (6 bases). The CDR3 has 15 amino acids. V was clipped by 4 bases and J by 8 bases, with 20 bases between them. In germline, CDR1 is GTSNPN, CDR2 SVGIG (reference sequence).

The rearrangement joins TRBV9 to TRBJ2-4; 12 bases align to TRBD2. Trimming took 2 bases from V and 8 from J; bases not matched to a gene: 5. The germline CDR1 and CDR2 sequences are SGDLS and YYNGEE. CDR3 size: 15 residues. CDR3 amino acids: CASSVSSGRAHIQYF. For the CDR3, the DNA is TGTGCCAGCAGCGTCTCTAGCGGGAGGGCTCACATTCAGTACTTC.

The chain links TRBV6-5 to TRBJ2-7; maybe TRBD1 (5 bases). V was shortened by 2 bases and J by 4 bases, with 9 bases between the two germline ends. The CDR3 extends over 13 amino acids. Looked up from germline, CDR1 is MNHEY and CDR2 is SVGAGI. The CDR3 nucleotides read TGTGCCAGCAGTTACGGACACCAATACGAGCAGTACTTC. It yields the protein CASSYGHQYEQYF.

DNA for the CDR3: TGTGCCAGCAGCAAAGGGGGAGCCACAGATACGCAGTATTTT. This codes for CASSKGGATDTQYF. V usage is TRBV6-5 and J usage is TRBJ2-3, with D possibly TRBD1 on 6 matching bases. The CDR3 is made up of 14 amino acids. V lost 6 bases to trimming and J lost 2 bases, with 12 bases between them. Germline V CDR1 and CDR2: MNHEY, SVGAGI.

The chain carries TRBV2 and TRBJ2-3; perhaps TRBD2 as D (6 bases). Trimming left V 8 bases short and J 4 bases short, with 16 bases between. The length of the CDR3 is 14 residues. The germline gives CDR1 SNHLY, CDR2 FYNNEI. CDR3 loop: CASLGGEYADTQYF. CDR3 DNA sequence: TGTGCCAGCTTGGGGGGAGAGTACGCAGATACGCAGTATTTT.

This chain joins TRBV30 and TRBJ1-3; D is possibly TRBD1 (5 bases). V lost 2 bases, J lost 0 bases, and 11 bases lay in between. The germline CDR1 and CDR2 sequences are GTSNPN and SVGIG (reference sequence). The CDR3 consists of 15 residues. As DNA, the CDR3 is TGTGCCTGGAGTAGGGACTCTTCCTCTGGAAACACCATATATTTT. It yields the protein CAWSRDSSSGNTIYF.

The rearrangement joins TRBV7-2 to TRBJ2-5, with 9 positions matching TRBD2. Trimming at V came to 1 base and at J to 3 bases, leaving 3 bases not matched to a gene. The CDR3 runs 15 residues. The germline gives CDR1 SGHTA, CDR2 FQGNSA. The CDR3 sequence: CASSLGASGEETQYF. The CDR3 nucleotides read TGTGCCAGCAGCTTAGGTGCTAGCGGGGAAGAGACCCAGTACTTC.